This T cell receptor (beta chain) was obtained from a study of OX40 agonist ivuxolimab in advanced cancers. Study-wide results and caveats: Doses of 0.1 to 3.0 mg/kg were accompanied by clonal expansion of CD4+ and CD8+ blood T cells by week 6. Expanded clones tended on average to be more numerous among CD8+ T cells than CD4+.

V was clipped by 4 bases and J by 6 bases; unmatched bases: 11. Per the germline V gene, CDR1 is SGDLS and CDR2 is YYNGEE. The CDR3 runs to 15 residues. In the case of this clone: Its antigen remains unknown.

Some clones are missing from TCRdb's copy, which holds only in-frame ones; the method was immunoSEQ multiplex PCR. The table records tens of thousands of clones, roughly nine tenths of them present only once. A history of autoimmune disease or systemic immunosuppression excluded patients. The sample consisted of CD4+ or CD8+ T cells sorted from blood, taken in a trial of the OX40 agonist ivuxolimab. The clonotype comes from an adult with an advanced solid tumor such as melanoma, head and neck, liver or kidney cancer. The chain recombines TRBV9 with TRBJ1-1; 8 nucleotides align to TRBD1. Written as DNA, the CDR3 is TGTGCCAGCAGCACACGACAGGGGCCGGGCGCTGAAGCTTTCTTT. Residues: CASSTRQGPGAEAFF.